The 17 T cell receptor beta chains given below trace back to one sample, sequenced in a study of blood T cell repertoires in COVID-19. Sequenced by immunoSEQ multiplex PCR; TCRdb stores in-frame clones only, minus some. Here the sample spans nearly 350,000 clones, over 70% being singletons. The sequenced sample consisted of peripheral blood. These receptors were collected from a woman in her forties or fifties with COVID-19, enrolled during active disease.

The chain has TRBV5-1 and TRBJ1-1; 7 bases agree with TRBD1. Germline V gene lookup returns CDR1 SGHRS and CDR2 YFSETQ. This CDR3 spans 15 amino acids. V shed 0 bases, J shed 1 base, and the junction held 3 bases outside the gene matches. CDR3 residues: CASSLEGARNTEAFF. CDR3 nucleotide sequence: TGCGCCAGCAGCTTGGAGGGGGCGCGGAACACTGAAGCTTTCTTT.

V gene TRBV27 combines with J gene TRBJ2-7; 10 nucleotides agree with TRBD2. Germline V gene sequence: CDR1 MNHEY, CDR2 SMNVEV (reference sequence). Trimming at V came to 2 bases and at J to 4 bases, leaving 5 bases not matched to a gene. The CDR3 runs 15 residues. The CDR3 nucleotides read TGTGCCAGCAGTTTAACGGGACTAGCGACTTACGAGCAGTACTTC. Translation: CASSLTGLATYEQYF.

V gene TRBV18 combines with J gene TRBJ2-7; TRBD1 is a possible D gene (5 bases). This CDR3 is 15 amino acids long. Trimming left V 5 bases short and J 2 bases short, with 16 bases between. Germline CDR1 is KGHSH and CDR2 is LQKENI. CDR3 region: CASSSLDSLTYEQYF. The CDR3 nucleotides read TGTGCCAGCTCATCCCTCGACAGCCTGACCTACGAGCAGTACTTC.

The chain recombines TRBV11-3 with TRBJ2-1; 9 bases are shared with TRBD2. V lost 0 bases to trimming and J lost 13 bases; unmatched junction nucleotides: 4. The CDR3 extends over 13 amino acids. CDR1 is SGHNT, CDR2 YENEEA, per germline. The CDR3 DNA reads TGTGCCAGCAGCTTAGATTACCTAGCGGGACAGTTCTTC. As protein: CASSLDYLAGQFF.

The CDR3 protein is CASSLAGLYTGELFF. Written as DNA, the CDR3 is TGTGCCAGCAGCTTAGCGGGACTCTACACCGGGGAGCTGTTTTTT. The V gene is TRBV7-8, the J gene TRBJ2-2, with a weak D call TRBD2 (6 bases). Germline lookup yields CDR1 SGHVS and CDR2 FQNEAQ. V was shortened by 0 bases and J by 3 bases, with 8 bases between the two germline ends. There are 15 residues in the CDR3.

The CDR3 DNA sequence: TGTGCCAGCAGCTTACGGGAAGATACGCAGTATTTT. Translating gives CASSLREDTQYF. The V and J genes are TRBV11-3 and TRBJ2-3; tentative D call: TRBD2 (5 bases). V lost 2 bases, J lost 5 bases, and 5 bases lay in between. Germline lookup yields CDR1 SGHNT and CDR2 YENEEA. The CDR3 spans 12 residues.

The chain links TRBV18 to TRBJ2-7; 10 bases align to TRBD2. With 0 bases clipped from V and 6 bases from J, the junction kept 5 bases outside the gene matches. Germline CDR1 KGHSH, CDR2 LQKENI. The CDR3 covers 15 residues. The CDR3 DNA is TGTGCCAGCTCACCACCCGGAACTAGCGGGACCGAGCAGTACTTC. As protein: CASSPPGTSGTEQYF.

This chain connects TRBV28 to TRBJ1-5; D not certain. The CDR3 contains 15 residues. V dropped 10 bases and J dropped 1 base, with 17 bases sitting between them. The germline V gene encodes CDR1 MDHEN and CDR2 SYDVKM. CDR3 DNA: TGTGCCACCTGGGCCCCGGAGGCCAGCAATCAGCCCCAGCATTTT. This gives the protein CATWAPEASNQPQHF.

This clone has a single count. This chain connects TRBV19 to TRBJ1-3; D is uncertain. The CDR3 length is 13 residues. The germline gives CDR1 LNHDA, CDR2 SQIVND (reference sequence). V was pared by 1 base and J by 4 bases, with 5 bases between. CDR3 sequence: CASSIGGGNTIYF. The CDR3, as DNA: TGTGCCAGTAGTATAGGAGGGGGAAACACCATATATTTT.

The CDR3 bases are TGTGCCAGCAGTGAAATGGGGACAGGGACAATGTTAAGAAATCAGCCCCAGCATTTT. This gives the protein CASSEMGTGTMLRNQPQHF. V and J are TRBV6-1 and TRBJ1-5; 9 bases map to TRBD1. V shed 2 bases and J 4 bases; nucleotides not matched to a gene: 15. The CDR3 runs 19 residues. From germline, CDR1 is MNHNS and CDR2 SASEGT.

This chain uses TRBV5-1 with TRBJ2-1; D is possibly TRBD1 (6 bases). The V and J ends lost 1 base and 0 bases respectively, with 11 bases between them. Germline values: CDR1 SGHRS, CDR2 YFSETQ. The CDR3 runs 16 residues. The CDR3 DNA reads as TGCGCCAGCAGCTTGATTCCGGACAGCTCCTACAATGAGCAGTTCTTC. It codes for CASSLIPDSSYNEQFF.

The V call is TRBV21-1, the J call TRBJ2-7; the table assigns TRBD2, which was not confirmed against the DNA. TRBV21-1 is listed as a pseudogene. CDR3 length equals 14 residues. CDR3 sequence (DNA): TGTGCCAGCACAGAACTAGCGGGAGGGGGCGAGCAGTACTTC. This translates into CASTELAGGGEQYF.

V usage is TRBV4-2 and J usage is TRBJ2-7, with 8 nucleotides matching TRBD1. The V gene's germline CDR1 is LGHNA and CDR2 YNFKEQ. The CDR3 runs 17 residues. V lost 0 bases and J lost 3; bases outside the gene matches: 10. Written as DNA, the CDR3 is TGTGCCAGCAGCCAAGATCCCCCGCGACAGGGGTACTACGAGCAGTACTTC. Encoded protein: CASSQDPPRQGYYEQYF.

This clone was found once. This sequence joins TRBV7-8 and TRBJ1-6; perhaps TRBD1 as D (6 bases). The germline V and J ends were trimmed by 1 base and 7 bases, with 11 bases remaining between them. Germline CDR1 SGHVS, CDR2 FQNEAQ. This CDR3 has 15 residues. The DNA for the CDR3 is TGTGCCAGCAGCTTAGGTGGGACACCGAATTCACCCCTCCACTTT. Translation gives CASSLGGTPNSPLHF.

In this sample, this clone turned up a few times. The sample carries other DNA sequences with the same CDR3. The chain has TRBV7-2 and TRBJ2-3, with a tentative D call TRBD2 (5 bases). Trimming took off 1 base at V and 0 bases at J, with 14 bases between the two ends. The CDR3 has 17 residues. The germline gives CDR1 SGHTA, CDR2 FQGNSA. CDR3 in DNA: TGTGCCAGCAGCTTAGGCCCGGCGGGCCTTAGCACAGATACGCAGTATTTT. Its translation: CASSLGPAGLSTDTQYF.

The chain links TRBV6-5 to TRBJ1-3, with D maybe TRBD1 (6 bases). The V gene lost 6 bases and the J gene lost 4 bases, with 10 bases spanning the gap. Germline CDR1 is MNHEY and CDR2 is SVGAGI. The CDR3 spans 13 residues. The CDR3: CASRRTDGNTIYF. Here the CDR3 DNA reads TGTGCCAGCAGACGGACAGACGGAAACACCATATATTTT.

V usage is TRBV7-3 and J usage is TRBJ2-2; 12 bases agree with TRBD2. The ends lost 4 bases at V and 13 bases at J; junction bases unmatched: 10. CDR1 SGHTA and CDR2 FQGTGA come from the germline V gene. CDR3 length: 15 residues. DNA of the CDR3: TGTGCCAGCAGCTCCAGACTAGCGGGGGCGGGAGGGCTGTTTTTT. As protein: CASSSRLAGAGGLFF.